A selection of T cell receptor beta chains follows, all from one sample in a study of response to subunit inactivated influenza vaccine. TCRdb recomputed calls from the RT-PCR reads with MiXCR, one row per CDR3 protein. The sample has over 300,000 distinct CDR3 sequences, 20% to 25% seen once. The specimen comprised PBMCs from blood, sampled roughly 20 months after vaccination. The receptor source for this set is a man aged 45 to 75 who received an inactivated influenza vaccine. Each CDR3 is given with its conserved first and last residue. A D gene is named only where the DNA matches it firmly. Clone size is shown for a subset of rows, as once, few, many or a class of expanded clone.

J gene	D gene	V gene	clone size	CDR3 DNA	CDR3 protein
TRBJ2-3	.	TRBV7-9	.	TGTGCCAGCAGCAAATCCCCACTTACAGATACGCAGTATTTT	CASSKSPLTDTQYF
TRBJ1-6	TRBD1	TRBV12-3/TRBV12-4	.	TGTGCCAGCAGTGCGCAGGGGGGTAATTCACCCCTCCACTTT	CASSAQGGNSPLHF
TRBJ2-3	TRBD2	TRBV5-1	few	TGCGCCAGCAGCCCCAGCGGGGCGGCAGATACGCAGTATTTT	CASSPSGAADTQYF
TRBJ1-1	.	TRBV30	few	TGTGCCTGGAGTCCCCTGATGAACACTGAAGCTTTCTTT	CAWSPLMNTEAFF
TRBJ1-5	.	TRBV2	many	TGTGCCAGCAGTGAAGCGCTTCTGGGGGGCTGGAACAATCAGCCCCAGCATTTT	CASSEALLGGWNNQPQHF
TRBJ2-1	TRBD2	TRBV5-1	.	TGCGCCAGCAGCTTGTCGAGCGGGGACTACAATGAGCAGTTCTTC	CASSLSSGDYNEQFF
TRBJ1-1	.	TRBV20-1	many	TGCAGTGCCGTCAGGGACACTGAAGCTTTCTTT	CSAVRDTEAFF
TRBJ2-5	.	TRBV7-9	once	TGTGCCAGCGGGGACCGACGGGTCCAAGAGACCCAGTACTTC	CASGDRRVQETQYF
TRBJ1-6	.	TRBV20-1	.	TGCAGTGCTAGAGTAGCACTAAACTATAATTCACCCCTCCACTTT	CSARVALNYNSPLHF
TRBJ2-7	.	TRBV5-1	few	TGCGCCAGCAGCCACACACAGGGCTACGAGCAGTACTTC	CASSHTQGYEQYF
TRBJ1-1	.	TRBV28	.	TGTGCCAGCAGCACCAGCCTGGGGGCTTTCTTT	CASSTSLGAFF
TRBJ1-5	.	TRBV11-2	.	TGTGCCAGCAGCTTGTCAGATAGCAATCAGCCCCAGCATTTT	CASSLSDSNQPQHF
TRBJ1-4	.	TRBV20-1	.	TGCAGTGCTAGAGATTCATCCCGTGACGAAAAACTGTTTTTT	CSARDSSRDEKLFF
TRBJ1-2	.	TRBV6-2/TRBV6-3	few	TGTGCCAGCATCCGGGGGCAGGGCAACTATGGCTACACCTTC	CASIRGQGNYGYTF
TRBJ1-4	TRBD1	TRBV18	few	TGTGCCAGCTCGCCGGGACAGTGGAATGAAAAACTGTTTTTT	CASSPGQWNEKLFF
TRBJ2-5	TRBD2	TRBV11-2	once	TGTGCCAGCAGCTTAGATGCCCTAGCGGGAGGGCGAGGTCGGGAGACCCAGTACTTC	CASSLDALAGGRGRETQYF
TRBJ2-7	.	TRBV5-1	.	TGCGCCAGCACCCCGGGCATGCCGGCCCACGAGCAGTACTTC	CASTPGMPAHEQYF
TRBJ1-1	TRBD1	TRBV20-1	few	TGCAGTGCTAGACCGATACAGGGGGCGGACACTGAAGCTTTCTTT	CSARPIQGADTEAFF
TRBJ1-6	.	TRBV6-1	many	TGTGCCAGCAGAGGTCAGGGGATCGACTCCTATAATTCACCCCTCCACTTT	CASRGQGIDSYNSPLHF
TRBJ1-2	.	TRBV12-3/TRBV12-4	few	TGTGCCAGCAGTCCCGGGGCGGGCTATGGCTACACCTTC	CASSPGAGYGYTF
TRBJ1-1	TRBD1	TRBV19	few	TGTGCCACAAGACAGGGTTTATGGAACACTGAAGCTTTCTTT	CATRQGLWNTEAFF
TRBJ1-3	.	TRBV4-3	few	TGCGCCAGCAGCCAAGGAGGATCTGGGGACACCATATATTTT	CASSQGGSGDTIYF
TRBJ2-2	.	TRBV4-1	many	TGCGCCAGCAGCCAAGACGGGGCGTACACCGGGGAGCTGTTTTTT	CASSQDGAYTGELFF
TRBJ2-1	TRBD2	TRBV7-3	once	TGTGCCAGCAGCTTAACAGGGCTAGCGGACCCTTTCTACAATGAGCAGTTCTTC	CASSLTGLADPFYNEQFF
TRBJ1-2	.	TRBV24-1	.	TGTGCCACCAGTGATTCTCTGGGAGCTAACTATGGCTACACCTTC	CATSDSLGANYGYTF
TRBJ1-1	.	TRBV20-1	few	TGCAGTGCCCAATCCGGGACGACTAACACTGAAGCTTTCTTT	CSAQSGTTNTEAFF
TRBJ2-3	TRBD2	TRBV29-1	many	TGCAGCGTTGAGGGACTAGCGGGAGCAATAGATACGCAGTATTTT	CSVEGLAGAIDTQYF
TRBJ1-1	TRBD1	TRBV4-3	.	TGCGCCAGCAGCCAAGATAAATTTCGGGACACAGGGGTGACTGAAGCTTTCTTT	CASSQDKFRDTGVTEAFF
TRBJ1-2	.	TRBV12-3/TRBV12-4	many	TGTGCCAGCAGTTGGGACATTTCCTATGGCTACACCTTC	CASSWDISYGYTF
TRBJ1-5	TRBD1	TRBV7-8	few	TGTGCCAGCAGACGACAGGGGGCGAATCAGCCCCAGCATTTT	CASRRQGANQPQHF
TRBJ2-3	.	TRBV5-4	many	TGTGCCAGCAGCTTGGTTGGGGCTAGCACAGATACGCAGTATTTT	CASSLVGASTDTQYF
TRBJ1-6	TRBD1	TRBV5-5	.	TGTGCCAGCAGCTTCCCCACAGGGGTGAATTCACCCCTCCACTTT	CASSFPTGVNSPLHF
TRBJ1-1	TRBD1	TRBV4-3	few	TGCGCCAGCAGCCAAAACCCACAGGGGCTGAATACTGAAGCTTTCTTT	CASSQNPQGLNTEAFF
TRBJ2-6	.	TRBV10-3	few	TGTGCCACTCTCCGGGACAACTCTGGGGCCAACGTCCTGACTTTC	CATLRDNSGANVLTF
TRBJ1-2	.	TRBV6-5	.	TGTGCCAGCAGTTACTCGCACGGGGAGTTGAATGGCTACACCTTC	CASSYSHGELNGYTF
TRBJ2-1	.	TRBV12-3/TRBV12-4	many	TGTGCCAGCAGTTTTCCTACAGGGATTGAGCAGTTCTTC	CASSFPTGIEQFF